This entry is about one TCR beta chain. Its antigen is unidentified. In the PCR, 60 Vbeta and 13 Jbeta primers were used. The assay was immunoSEQ multiplex PCR, and TCRdb's table has in-frame clones only and misses some. The table includes around 150,000 clones, 70% to 80% detected once. This entry comes from a study of cytomegalovirus exposure and HLA in healthy donors. Broader study findings: By a later analysis, the bulk of CMV-associated TCR beta chains appeared HLA-restricted.

This CDR3 has 13 residues. The V gene lost 2 bases and the J gene lost 9 bases, with 11 bases spanning the gap. Germline loops: CDR1 MNHEY, CDR2 SVGAGI. This chain uses TRBV6-5 with TRBJ2-1; D is perhaps TRBD2 (5 bases). This TCR was sampled from a young man in good health and CMV-seronegative. Specimen: PBMCs. CDR3 sequence: CASSYTGGSEQFF. In nucleotides, the CDR3 is TGTGCCAGCAGTTACACCGGTGGGAGTGAGCAGTTCTTC.